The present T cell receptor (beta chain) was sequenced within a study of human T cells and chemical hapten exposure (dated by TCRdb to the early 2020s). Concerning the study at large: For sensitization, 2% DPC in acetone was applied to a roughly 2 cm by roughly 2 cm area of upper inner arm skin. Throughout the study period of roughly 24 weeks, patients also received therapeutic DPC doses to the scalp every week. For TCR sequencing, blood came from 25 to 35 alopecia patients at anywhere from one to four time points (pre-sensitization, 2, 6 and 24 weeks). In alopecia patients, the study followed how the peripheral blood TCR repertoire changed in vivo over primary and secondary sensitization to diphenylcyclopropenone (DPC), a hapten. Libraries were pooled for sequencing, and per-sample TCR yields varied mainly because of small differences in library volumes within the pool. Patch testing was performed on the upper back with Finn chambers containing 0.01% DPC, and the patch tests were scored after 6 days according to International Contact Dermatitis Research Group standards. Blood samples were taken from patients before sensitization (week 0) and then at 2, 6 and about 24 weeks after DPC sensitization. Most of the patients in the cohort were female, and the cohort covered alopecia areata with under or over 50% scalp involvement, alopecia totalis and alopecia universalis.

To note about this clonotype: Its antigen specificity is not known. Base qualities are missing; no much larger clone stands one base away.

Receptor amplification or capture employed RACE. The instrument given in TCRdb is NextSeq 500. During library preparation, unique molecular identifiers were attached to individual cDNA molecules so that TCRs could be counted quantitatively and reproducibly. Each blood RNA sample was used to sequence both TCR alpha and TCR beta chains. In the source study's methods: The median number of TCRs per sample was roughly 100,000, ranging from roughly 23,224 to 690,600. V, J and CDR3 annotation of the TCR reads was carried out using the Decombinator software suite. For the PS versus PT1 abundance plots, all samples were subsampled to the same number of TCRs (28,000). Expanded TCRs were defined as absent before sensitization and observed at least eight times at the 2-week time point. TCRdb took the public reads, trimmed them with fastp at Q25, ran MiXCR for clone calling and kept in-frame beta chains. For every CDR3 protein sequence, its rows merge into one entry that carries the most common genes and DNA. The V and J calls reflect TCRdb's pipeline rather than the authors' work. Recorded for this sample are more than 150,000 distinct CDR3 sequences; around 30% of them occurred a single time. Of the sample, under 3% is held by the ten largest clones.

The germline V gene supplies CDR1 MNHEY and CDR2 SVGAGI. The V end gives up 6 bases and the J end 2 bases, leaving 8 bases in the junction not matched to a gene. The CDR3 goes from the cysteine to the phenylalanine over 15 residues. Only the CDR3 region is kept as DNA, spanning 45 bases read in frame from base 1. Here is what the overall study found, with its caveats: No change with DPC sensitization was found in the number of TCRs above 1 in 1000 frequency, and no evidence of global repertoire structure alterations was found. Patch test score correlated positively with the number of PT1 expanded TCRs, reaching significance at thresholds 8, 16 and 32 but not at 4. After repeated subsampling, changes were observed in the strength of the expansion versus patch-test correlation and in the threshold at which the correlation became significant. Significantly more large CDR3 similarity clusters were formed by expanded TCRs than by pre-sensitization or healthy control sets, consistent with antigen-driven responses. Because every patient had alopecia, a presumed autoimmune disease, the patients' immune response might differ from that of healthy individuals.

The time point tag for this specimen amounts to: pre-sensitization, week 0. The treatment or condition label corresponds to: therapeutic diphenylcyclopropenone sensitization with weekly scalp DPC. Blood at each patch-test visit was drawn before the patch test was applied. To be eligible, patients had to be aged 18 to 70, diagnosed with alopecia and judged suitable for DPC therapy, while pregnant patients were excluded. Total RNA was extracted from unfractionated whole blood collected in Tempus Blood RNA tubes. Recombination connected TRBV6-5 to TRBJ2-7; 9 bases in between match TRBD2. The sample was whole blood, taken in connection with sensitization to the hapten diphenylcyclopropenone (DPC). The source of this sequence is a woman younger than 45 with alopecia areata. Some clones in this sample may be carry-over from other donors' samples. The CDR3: CASRGETSGTYEQYF. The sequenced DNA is TGTGCCAGCAGAGGGGAGACTAGCGGCACCTACGAGCAGTACTTC.